This TCR beta chain emerged from a study of shared clonotypes between healthy human individuals (dated by TCRdb to between 2020 and 2021). Concerning the study at large: A few men and a couple of women, aged 18 to 49 years, made up the cohort. Per donor, three plates each were used for CD4 naive and CD4 memory, two for CD8 naive, and one for CD8 memory. To estimate repertoire size and how much clonotypes are shared between individuals, the study performed deep sequencing of blood TCR repertoires from 4 to 6 healthy adults. Libraries were prepared and TCR repertoires were sequenced by different laboratories using diverse techniques, in order to increase sequencing depth and limit assay-specific biases. Leukapheresis yielded between about 0.8 and 8.9 billion PBMCs per donor. Here is what the overall study found, with its caveats: Compared with non-shared clonotypes, the clonotypes found in all four sorted-subset donors had higher generation probabilities. Sampling was restricted to blood, and TCR repertoires in tissues likely differ from the TCR repertoires found in blood. Because the study included only a small number of donors, the genetic and exposure-history diversity represented was limited. Naive subsets generally had larger estimated clonotype richness than memory subsets did. When four donors were compared, the shared fraction of clonotypes was roughly 4.8% for naive CD4, about 4% for naive CD8, roughly 2.5% for memory CD4, and under 0.5% for memory CD8. Even with the large sequencing depth, rarefaction of the sorted-subset datasets indicated that sequencing was incomplete. Pairwise subsampling led to the expectation that sequencing depth would affect the degree of clonotype sharing among donors.

Note on this clone: Its recognized antigen is unknown. Base quality data are lacking; no much larger clone is found one base away. The sample contains more than one DNA sequence encoding this CDR3.

Reading the germline V gene gives CDR1 MNHNS and CDR2 SASEGT. Measured from the cysteine to the phenylalanine, the CDR3 is 12 residues long. Solely the CDR3 DNA is kept, with 36 bases framed from the first base. V is clipped by 3 bases and J by 3 bases, and the sequence between their germline boundaries is 6 bases long. The donors were healthy, HIV-negative adults who had no recently reported acute infections or vaccinations. Only Caucasian adults living in Nashville, Tennessee, USA were represented among the donors. CD4+ T cells were enriched by magnetic negative selection; naive cells were then positively selected on CD45RA, and the negative fraction formed the memory subset. After blood collection by leukapheresis, PBMCs were isolated using Ficoll-Histopaque density gradient centrifugation and then cryopreserved in the vapor phase of liquid nitrogen. Analytical flow cytometry was used to check the purity and quantity of each magnetically sorted T cell population. Genomic DNA was isolated from every sorted fraction and measured by UV absorbance on a Nanodrop 2000c.

TCR CDR3 regions were amplified from genomic DNA by multiplex PCR using the deep immunoSEQ assay. Extracted genomic DNA from each cell subset was spread evenly across all wells of several immunoSEQ 96-well plates, with each plate serving as a replicate. For sorted subsets, about 210 ng of genomic DNA, equivalent to about 30,000 T cell genomes, went into each replicate PCR. The purified libraries were quantified using a Qubit 3.0 fluorometer, sized with a Bioanalyzer 2100, and then quantified again using the KAPA Library Quantification kit. A separate single-read 150-cycle Illumina NextSeq 550 flow cell was used to sequence each immunoSEQ 96-well plate. The study's processing was this. The immunoSEQ output contained only junctional sequences without quality scores, so filtering could not match that applied to full-length reads. To assign V/J genes and CDR3, sequences were annotated against IMGT germline references using PyIR, a Python wrapper for IgBLAST v1.9. Reads were filtered out if the reads had weak V/J assignments (E-value above 1e-6), no CDR3, stop codons, out-of-frame junctions, or ambiguous translated residues. V3J clonotypes were defined as sequences sharing the same inferred V gene, J gene, and CDR3 amino acid sequence. Percentage overlap between repertoires was calculated by dividing the number of shared unique clonotypes by the size of the smaller repertoire. RTK rarefaction, the Chao1 estimator, and Recon v2.1 estimates of unobserved clonotypes were used to assess repertoire richness. Generation probabilities were computed with OLGA for all TCRbeta clonotypes obtained by the gDNA method from four donors. TCRdb limited this immuneACCESS table to in-frame rearrangements with V and J called. A share of clones is missing; checked studies link under half to unresolved V genes, and the rest is unexplained. The DNA was the basis for D and trimming; V, J and clone size are from that table. The sample has about a million clones on record, approximately 70% of them singletons. The top ten hold approximately 1.5% of the sample.

The origin of this receptor is a man aged 18 to 29 in good health. The sequencing sample was made of memory CD4+ T cells sorted from blood. Per the publication, the cell subset or site label means: CD45RA-negative fraction. The chain is encoded by TRBV6-1 joined to TRBJ2-7; matching of 5 bases hints at TRBD1 as the D gene. The CDR3 amino acid sequence is: CASSEQGYEQYF. The sequenced DNA is TGTGCCAGCAGTGAGCAGGGCTACGAGCAGTACTTC.